The next 8 T cell receptor beta chains were all read from a single sample in a study of shared clonotypes between healthy human individuals. The data were produced by immunoSEQ multiplex PCR, yet TCRdb's version contains in-frame clones alone and is incomplete. The sample consists of roughly 700,000 clones, about 90% of them appearing once. Sequenced input: memory CD8+ T cells from PBMCs. Indicated subset: CD45RO+ cells pooled with CCR7-negative TemRA cells. These receptors were collected from a young man in good health. Some clones in this sample may be carry-over from other donors' samples.

The CDR3: CASSYVLNYGYTF. Written as DNA, the CDR3 is TGTGCCAGCAGTTACGTTCTTAACTATGGCTACACCTTC. The rearrangement joins TRBV6-5 to TRBJ1-2, with no clear D. Trimming took off 2 bases at V and 1 base at J, with 5 bases between the two ends. The CDR3 loop spans 13 amino acids. Germline values: CDR1 MNHEY, CDR2 SVGAGI.

This clone was detected once. The chain combines TRBV7-9 with TRBJ2-7; the match to TRBD2 covers 12 bases. CDR1 is SEHNR, CDR2 FQNEAQ, per germline (reference sequence). V lost 5 bases and J lost 6; bases outside the gene matches: 8. This CDR3 comprises 15 residues. Here the CDR3 DNA reads TGTGCCAGCAGCCCCATTCTAGCGGGAGGGTTCGAGCAGTACTTC. It is translated as CASSPILAGGFEQYF.

The rearrangement uses TRBV9 and TRBJ2-2; 11 bases are shared with TRBD1. V was pared by 2 bases and J by 3 bases, with 3 bases of the junction left unmatched. The V gene's germline CDR1 is SGDLS and CDR2 YYNGEE. This CDR3 region has 16 residues. CDR3 in DNA: TGTGCCAGCAGCGTCCGGGACAGGGGGTACACCGGGGAGCTGTTTTTT. Translated: CASSVRDRGYTGELFF.

The J gene is TRBJ1-1, the V gene TRBV5-1; D may be TRBD1 (5 bases). Trimming took off 3 bases at V and 1 base at J, with 19 bases between the two ends. In germline, CDR1 is SGHRS, CDR2 YFSETQ. The CDR3 runs to 17 residues. The DNA for the CDR3 is TGCGCCAGCAGCTCAGAGAAAGGCCGACAGCAGAACACTGAAGCTTTCTTT. Protein sequence: CASSSEKGRQQNTEAFF.

A word on this clone: Other DNA sequences in the same sample also yield this CDR3. This chain connects TRBV7-9 to TRBJ2-7; TRBD1 might be the D (5 bases). In germline, CDR1 is SEHNR, CDR2 FQNEAQ (reference sequence). The germline V and J ends were trimmed by 1 base and 4 bases, with 8 bases remaining between them. This CDR3 has 13 amino acids. This CDR3 reads CASSLGGPYEQYF. The DNA of the CDR3 is TGTGCCAGCAGCTTAGGGGGCCCATACGAGCAGTACTTC.

This chain connects TRBV28 to TRBJ2-5, with TRBD2 matching over 11 bases. Germline loops: CDR1 MDHEN, CDR2 SYDVKM. After removal of 5 bases from V and 2 bases from J, the junction contained 7 bases not matched to a gene. There are 16 residues in the CDR3. The CDR3 sequence: CASSPLAGEGQETQYF. In nucleotides, the CDR3 is TGTGCCAGCAGTCCACTAGCGGGAGAAGGTCAAGAGACCCAGTACTTC.

For this clone: The sample holds other DNA sequences that translate to the same CDR3. The chain has TRBV27 and TRBJ2-1; weak D call: TRBD2 (5 bases). Trimming left V 4 bases short and J 3 bases short, with 7 bases between. The CDR3 has 13 amino acids. CDR1 is MNHEY, CDR2 SMNVEV, per germline (reference sequence). The CDR3 DNA reads TGTGCCAGCAGTTCCACTAGCTACAATGAGCAGTTCTTC. This codes for CASSSTSYNEQFF.

The rearrangement joins TRBV27 to TRBJ2-7, with TRBD1 identical over 10 bases. The V gene's germline CDR1 is MNHEY and CDR2 SMNVEV (reference sequence). This CDR3 region has 18 residues. V trimming: 5 bases; J trimming: 1 base; junction bases outside the gene matches: 14. The CDR3 spells CASSIQIPGTGVSYEQYF. The CDR3 bases are TGTGCCAGCAGTATCCAAATCCCGGGGACAGGGGTTTCCTACGAGCAGTACTTC.